These 8 T cell receptor beta chains originate from one sample sequenced in a study of prognosis after radiotherapy for stage I lung cancer. TCR beta CDR3 amplification from genomic DNA was performed by two-round multiplex PCR. Initially, in first-round PCR, primers specific to each TRBV and TRBJ gene were used. MiXCR, run by TCRdb on the multiplex PCR reads, gives a single entry per CDR3 protein. The sample records 45,000 to 60,000 distinct CDR3 sequences, less than 35% being singletons. The sample was PBMCs, taken before or after stereotactic body radiation therapy (not recorded which). The receptors here all came from a donor at least 50 years old with non-small cell lung cancer.

This clonotype was observed at least ten times. This chain connects TRBV2 to TRBJ1-1; D gene ambiguous. CDR3 size: 15 residues. Germline V gives CDR1 SNHLY, CDR2 FYNNEI. V gave up 2 bases and J gave up 4 bases, with 14 bases separating them. The CDR3: CASSERPRRGTEAFF. The CDR3 DNA is TGTGCCAGCAGTGAAAGGCCGCGGCGGGGCACTGAAGCTTTCTTT.

This chain joins TRBV28 and TRBJ1-2; no firm D call. This CDR3 has 11 residues. In germline, CDR1 is MDHEN, CDR2 SYDVKM. Trimming left V 3 bases short and J 8 bases short, with 7 bases between. The CDR3 DNA is TGTGCCAGCAGTTTTGGGGTGGGCTACACCTTC. This encodes CASSFGVGYTF.

This clonotype came up many times. The chain combines TRBV6-1 with TRBJ2-2; 7 bases fit TRBD1. The germline gives CDR1 MNHNS, CDR2 SASEGT. This CDR3 contains 14 residues. The ends lost 7 bases at V and 6 bases at J; junction bases unmatched: 8. The CDR3 DNA sequence: TGTGCCAGCATCCAAACAGGGGTTCCCGGGGAGCTGTTTTTT. Translating gives CASIQTGVPGELFF.

This clonotype has a count of ten or more. The CDR3 DNA is TGTGCCAGCCTGACAGGGGAGGTGCCTAGCAATCAGCCCCAGCATTTT. Encoded protein: CASLTGEVPSNQPQHF. The V call is TRBV28, the J call TRBJ1-5; 8 bases fit TRBD1. V trimming: 8 bases; J trimming: 0 bases; junction bases outside the gene matches: 9. The CDR3 runs to 16 residues. Looked up from germline, CDR1 is MDHEN and CDR2 is SYDVKM.

The table lists this clonotype with many counts. This chain uses TRBV10-3 with TRBJ2-7; no reliable D call. Trimming shortened V by 0 bases and J by 9 bases, and 12 bases separated the two germline ends. CDR1 and CDR2 from the germline V gene are ENHRY and SYGVKD. The CDR3 covers 13 residues. The chain's CDR3 is CAISESERAGQYF. CDR3 nucleotides: TGTGCCATCAGTGAGTCGGAAAGGGCAGGGCAGTACTTC.

To note about this clonotype: A far larger clone lies a single base away; this is likely a read error. This chain connects TRBV7-2 to TRBJ1-5; TRBD1 matches 9 bases. CDR3 length: 17 residues. CDR1 is SGHTA, CDR2 FQGNSA, per germline. CDR3 region: CVSSSRDRVGGNQPQHF. The CDR3 nucleotides are TGTGTCAGCAGCTCCCGGGACAGGGTTGGGGGCAATCAGCCCCAGCATTTT.

The rearrangement joins TRBV28 to TRBJ1-5; 8 bases are shared with TRBD1. V gave up 7 bases and J gave up 1 base; unmatched junction bases: 6. Germline CDR1 reads MDHEN; CDR2 reads SYDVKM. The CDR3 has 15 amino acids. DNA for the CDR3: TGTGCCAGCAAACAGGGGGGCCTAAGCAATCAGCCCCAGCATTTT. As protein: CASKQGGLSNQPQHF.

This clonotype showed up many times. The rearrangement joins TRBV7-3 to TRBJ2-2; D call uncertain. The CDR3 runs 14 residues. V was pared by 4 bases and J by 2 bases, with 8 bases between. In germline, CDR1 is SGHTA, CDR2 FQGTGA. CDR3 sequence: CASSSSANTGELFF. The CDR3 nucleotides are TGTGCCAGCAGCTCCTCCGCCAACACCGGGGAGCTGTTTTTT.